The source of this TCR beta chain is a study of blood T cells in healthy people across ages. V lost 3 bases and J 5 bases, leaving 8 bases between the germline ends. CDR3 length: 12 residues. Germline V gene lookup returns CDR1 ENHRY and CDR2 SYGVKD. A sample-barcoded 5' primer and a J-beta primer mix were used in a second PCR of roughly 6 to 11 cycles. TCRdb processed the 5' RACE reads anew with MiXCR; each CDR3 protein has one entry. There are 1.5 million to 2 million distinct CDR3 sequences in the sample; roughly 27% occur only once, and roughly 8% lies in the top ten. This sequence joins TRBV10-3 and TRBJ2-7, with D unclear. The sequencing sample was made of blood. This clonotype was obtained from a woman in her thirties in good health. Written as DNA, the CDR3 is TGTGCCATCAGTGATTATGTAAACGAGCAGTACTTC. Its protein product is CAISDYVNEQYF.